The table lists the clone carrying this TCR beta chain with a few counts. The CDR3 sequence is 16 residues long. The V end was cut by 0 bases, the J end by 5 bases, with 13 bases between. This sample stems from a study of response to subunit inactivated influenza vaccine. TCRdb re-derived calls from the RT-PCR reads in MiXCR, one entry per CDR3 protein. The sample contains around 850,000 distinct CDR3 sequences, about 18% of which appear only once. Sequenced here: PBMCs from blood, sampled around 5 days after vaccination. The sequence was obtained from a man aged 50-59 years who received an inactivated influenza vaccine. The rearrangement links TRBV12-3 or TRBV12-4 to TRBJ1-4, with D tentatively TRBD1 (5 bases). The chain's CDR3 is CASSLANRGLNEKLFF. The CDR3 DNA follows: TGTGCCAGCAGTTTAGCGAATCGGGGACTAAATGAAAAACTGTTTTTT.